This entry lists 19 T cell receptor beta chains sequenced from one sample in a study of T-cell reconstitution after alpha-beta-depleted transplantation in children. Library preparation (for TCRbeta) was performed with unique molecular identifiers. One entry per CDR3 protein results from TCRdb running MiXCR on the PCR reads. The data contain almost 400,000 distinct CDR3 sequences, about a fifth of them singletons. Sequenced here: PBMCs from the stem cell graft donor, sampled from the stem cell graft. The receptors derive from a human donor who donated a stem cell graft to a child with acute myeloid leukemia.

This clonotype was counted ten times or more. The chain carries TRBV29-1 and TRBJ2-1; the D gene is possibly TRBD1 (5 bases). With 5 bases removed from V and 6 bases from J, the gap between germline ends came to 11 bases. Germline V gives CDR1 SQVTM, CDR2 ANQGSEA. The CDR3 extends over 12 amino acids. As DNA, the CDR3 is TGCAGCGTTCTGACAGTGGGCAATGAGCAGTTCTTC. Translation gives CSVLTVGNEQFF.

The chain employs TRBV9 and TRBJ1-4, with D unresolved. V shed 0 bases and J shed 0 bases, with 9 bases lying between them. The CDR3 extends over 16 amino acids. Per the germline V gene, CDR1 is SGDLS and CDR2 is YYNGEE. CDR3 DNA sequence: TGTGCCAGCAGCGTAGATTTGGGAGCAACTAATGAAAAACTGTTTTTT. It translates to CASSVDLGATNEKLFF.

This clonotype appeared a few times. The V call is TRBV7-2, the J call TRBJ1-5; TRBD1 agrees at 10 bases. V lost 4 bases to trimming and J lost 5 bases; unmatched junction nucleotides: 5. Germline CDR1 and CDR2: SGHTA and FQGNSA. The CDR3 consists of 15 residues. CDR3 DNA: TGTGCCAGCAGCTATAGGACAGGGGGTGATCAGCCCCAGCATTTT. Translated: CASSYRTGGDQPQHF.

On this clonotype: A read error may account for a junction end that differs from germline. This chain joins TRBV3-1 and TRBJ2-7; the D gene is possibly TRBD2 (5 bases). Germline CDR1 is LGHDT and CDR2 is YNNKEL (reference sequence). The CDR3 has 15 amino acids. The CDR3: CASSQERVISHEQYF. The CDR3 DNA reads as TGTGCCAGCAGCCAAGAGAGGGTAATCTCCCACGAGCAGTACTTC.

Ten or more counts support this clonotype. The genes are TRBV18 and TRBJ2-7; D unresolved. Germline CDR1 reads KGHSH; CDR2 reads LQKENI. This CDR3 has 13 residues. V shed 4 bases and J shed 4 bases, with 11 bases lying between them. The CDR3 sequence: CASSRQGRYEQYF. CDR3 DNA sequence: TGTGCCAGCTCACGACAAGGACGGTACGAGCAGTACTTC.

The sample holds a few counts of this clonotype. The chain links TRBV20-1 to TRBJ2-3; the match to TRBD2 covers 10 bases. Germline assignment: CDR1 DFQATT and CDR2 SNEGSKA (reference sequence). Trimming at V came to 3 bases and at J to 0 bases, leaving 9 bases not matched to a gene. This CDR3 has 17 residues. This chain's CDR3 is CSARGSRTSGSTDTQYF. The CDR3 DNA is TGCAGTGCTAGGGGATCAAGGACTAGCGGAAGCACAGATACGCAGTATTTT.

V and J are TRBV24-1 and TRBJ2-1; D might be TRBD1 (6 bases). V dropped 3 bases and J dropped 7 bases, with 12 bases sitting between them. The CDR3 contains 14 residues. Germline values: CDR1 KGHDR, CDR2 SFDVKD. The CDR3 nucleotides are TGTGCCACCAGTGATAGGACAGTTAAGAATGAGCAGTTCTTC. Its protein is CATSDRTVKNEQFF.

This clonotype was found many times. DNA for the CDR3: TGCAGTGCTGTTGATGGGGCTTTGATCAGCAATCAGCCCCAGCATTTT. This sequence encodes CSAVDGALISNQPQHF. The chain links TRBV20-1 to TRBJ1-5, with a possible D match to TRBD1 (5 bases). The CDR3 is 16 residues long. Trimming shortened V by 5 bases and J by 1 base, and 18 bases separated the two germline ends. Germline-derived CDR1 and CDR2 are DFQATT and SNEGSKA (reference sequence).

This clonotype was recorded at least ten times. The V gene is TRBV10-3, the J gene TRBJ1-1; D not resolved. CDR1 and CDR2 from the germline V gene are ENHRY and SYGVKD. CDR3 length: 14 amino acids. Between the trimmed V and J ends, which lost 0 bases and 4 bases, there was a span of 9 bases. CDR3 sequence (DNA): TGTGCCATCAGTGAGTCTGCGGAGAGCACTGAAGCTTTCTTT. Translation gives CAISESAESTEAFF.

In this sample, this clonotype turned up a few times. The chain combines TRBV28 with TRBJ2-5, with 10 bases lining up with TRBD1. V trimming: 9 bases; J trimming: 4 bases; junction bases outside the gene matches: 11. CDR1 and CDR2 (germline): MDHEN, SYDVKM. CDR3 size: 15 residues. This chain's CDR3 is CASIERDRGGETQYF. DNA for the CDR3: TGTGCCAGTATAGAACGGGACAGGGGAGGAGAGACCCAGTACTTC.

This clonotype was picked up a small number of times. The chain joins TRBV29-1 to TRBJ2-7; maybe TRBD2 (5 bases). Germline loops: CDR1 SQVTM, CDR2 ANQGSEA. This CDR3 has 12 amino acids. V lost 6 bases and J lost 0, with 9 bases in between. The CDR3 here is CSVGLNSYEQYF. CDR3 bases: TGCAGCGTAGGACTCAACTCCTACGAGCAGTACTTC.

The gene calls are TRBV20-1 and TRBJ1-5; a weak D match, TRBD1 (5 bases). CDR1 is DFQATT and CDR2 is SNEGSKA in the germline V gene (reference sequence). The CDR3 loop spans 15 amino acids. The V gene lost 1 base and the J gene lost 4 bases, with 14 bases spanning the gap. The CDR3 loop is CSARGSGLGNQPQHF. In nucleotides, the CDR3 is TGCAGTGCTAGAGGGTCAGGGCTCGGAAATCAGCCCCAGCATTTT.

This clonotype turned up a few times. The final CDR3 position lacks the conserved phenylalanine or tryptophan, pointing to a likely read error. The V call is TRBV27, the J call TRBJ1-1; TRBD1 might be the D (5 bases). Trimming took 6 bases from V and 11 from J, leaving 13 bases between them. The CDR3 consists of 11 residues. The germline V gene encodes CDR1 MNHEY and CDR2 SMNVEV (reference sequence). The CDR3, as DNA: TGTGCCAGCAGCACAGGACCCCACGCTTTCTAT. This encodes CASSTGPHAFY.

CDR3 sequence reads: CASSPENTEAFF. DNA for the CDR3: TGTGCCAGCAGCCCAGAGAACACTGAAGCTTTCTTT. The chain employs TRBV7-9 and TRBJ1-1; D is ambiguous. Trimming shortened V by 5 bases and J by 1 base, and 5 bases separated the two germline ends. The CDR3 has 12 amino acids. CDR1 and CDR2 from the germline V gene are SEHNR and FQNEAQ (reference sequence). Full variable domain (remainder filled in from reference TRBV7-9 and TRBJ1-1): DTGVSQNPRHKITKRGQNVTFRCDPISEHNRLYWYRQTLGQGPEFLTYFQNEAQLEKSRLLSDRFSAERPKGSFSTLEIQRTEQGDSAMYLCASSPENTEAFFGQGTRLTVV.

This sequence joins TRBV24-1 and TRBJ2-1, with D hard to call. Trimming took 4 bases from V and 12 from J, leaving 15 bases between them. The CDR3 has 13 residues. CDR1 is KGHDR and CDR2 is SFDVKD in the germline V gene. CDR3 sequence: CATSESSRVVQFF. The CDR3 DNA is TGTGCCACCAGTGAATCCTCCCGAGTAGTGCAGTTCTTC.

This clonotype turned up a few times. The chain couples TRBV6-5 to TRBJ2-7, with TRBD1 as a possible D gene (6 bases). The ends were cut back, 0 bases at V and 5 bases at J, with 20 bases in the middle. CDR3 length: 17 amino acids. Germline loops: CDR1 MNHEY, CDR2 SVGAGI. The CDR3 reads CASSYSGWTEDGDEQYF. The CDR3 DNA is TGTGCCAGCAGTTACTCGGGCTGGACAGAGGATGGTGACGAGCAGTACTTC.

The chain combines TRBV4-2 with TRBJ2-5; TRBD2 agrees at 9 bases. This CDR3 spans 18 amino acids. The V segment lost 0 bases and the J segment 4 bases; nucleotides outside the gene matches: 12. Germline V gene sequence: CDR1 LGHNA, CDR2 YNFKEQ. CDR3 region: CASSQEITSGPGGETQYF. For the CDR3, the DNA is TGTGCCAGCAGCCAAGAAATAACTAGCGGGCCAGGGGGAGAGACCCAGTACTTC.

This clonotype showed up many times. The rearrangement joins TRBV12-3 or TRBV12-4 to TRBJ2-3, with no clear D. CDR3 size: 12 residues. V was cut by 3 bases and J by 5 bases, with 6 bases left in between. The CDR3 loop is CASSFSGDTQYF. The CDR3 DNA sequence: TGTGCCAGCAGTTTCTCTGGAGATACGCAGTATTTT.

This clonotype was picked up many times. The rearrangement uses TRBV28 and TRBJ2-1; possible D gene TRBD2, 6 bases. Germline V lookup: CDR1 MDHEN, CDR2 SYDVKM. The CDR3 loop spans 12 amino acids. Trimming cost V 3 bases and J 9 bases, with 9 bases left between them. The CDR3 DNA reads as TGTGCCAGCAGTTTGGAGGGGTTTGAGCAGTTCTTC. Its protein product is CASSLEGFEQFF.